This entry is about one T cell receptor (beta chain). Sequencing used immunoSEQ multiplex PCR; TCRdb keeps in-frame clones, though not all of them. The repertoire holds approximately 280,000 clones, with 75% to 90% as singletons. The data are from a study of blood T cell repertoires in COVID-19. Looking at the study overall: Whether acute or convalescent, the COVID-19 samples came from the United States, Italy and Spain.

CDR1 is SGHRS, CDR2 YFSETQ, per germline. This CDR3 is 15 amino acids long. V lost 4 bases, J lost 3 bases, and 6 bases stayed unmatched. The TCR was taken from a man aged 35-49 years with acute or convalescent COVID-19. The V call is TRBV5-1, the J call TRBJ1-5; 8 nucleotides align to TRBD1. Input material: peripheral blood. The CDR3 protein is CASSPQGAANQPQHF. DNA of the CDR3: TGCGCCAGCAGCCCCCAGGGGGCAGCCAATCAGCCCCAGCATTTT.